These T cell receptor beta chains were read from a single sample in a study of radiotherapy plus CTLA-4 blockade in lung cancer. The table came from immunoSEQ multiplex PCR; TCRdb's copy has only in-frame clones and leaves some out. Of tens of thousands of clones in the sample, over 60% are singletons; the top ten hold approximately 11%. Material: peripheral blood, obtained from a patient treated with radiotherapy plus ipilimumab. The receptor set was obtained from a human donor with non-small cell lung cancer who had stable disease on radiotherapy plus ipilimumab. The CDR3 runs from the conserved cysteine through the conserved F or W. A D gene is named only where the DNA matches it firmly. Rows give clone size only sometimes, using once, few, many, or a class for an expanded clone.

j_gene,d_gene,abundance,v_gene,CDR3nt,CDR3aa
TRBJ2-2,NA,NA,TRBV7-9,TGTGCCAGCAGCCGAACGCGGGACAGTCCAACACCCGGGGAGCTGTTTTTT,CASSRTRDSPTPGELFF
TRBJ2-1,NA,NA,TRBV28,TGTGCCAGCAGTCAATCCCCCCCCAACAGGGATGAGCAGTTCTTC,CASSQSPPNRDEQFF
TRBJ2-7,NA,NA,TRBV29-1,TGCAGCGTTCTAACCGCCAGCGCCTACGAGCAGTACTTC,CSVLTASAYEQYF
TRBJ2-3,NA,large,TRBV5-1,TGCGCCAGCAGCTTGGATTGGCGGGGCTCAGATACGCAGTATTTT,CASSLDWRGSDTQYF
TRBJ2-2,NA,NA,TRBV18,TGTGCCAGCTCACCACAGCCGGGAACCTCGAACACCGGGGAGCTGTTTTTT,CASSPQPGTSNTGELFF
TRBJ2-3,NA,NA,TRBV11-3,TGTGCCAGCAGCGCGGGACTCCTCAACACAGATACGCAGTATTTT,CASSAGLLNTDTQYF
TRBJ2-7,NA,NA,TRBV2,TGTGCCAGCTCCTCAACCCTGGGACTTGCCGAGCAGTACTTC,CASSSTLGLAEQYF
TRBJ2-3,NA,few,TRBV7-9,TGTGCCAGCAGCTCCCCGGTCAGGGAGGCGATCGGCACGCAGTATTTT,CASSSPVREAIGTQYF
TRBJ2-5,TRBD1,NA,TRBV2,TGTGCCAGCAGTGCCACCCAGGGGGCCGACCAAGAGACCCAGTACTTC,CASSATQGADQETQYF
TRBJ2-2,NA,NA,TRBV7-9,TGTGCCAGCAGCTTTTGGGGAAAGACAGGCGGGGAGCTGTTTTTT,CASSFWGKTGGELFF
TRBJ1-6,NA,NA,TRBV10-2,TGCGCCAGCAGTGAGTTAGGGGGACAATCACCCCTCCACTTT,CASSELGGQSPLHF
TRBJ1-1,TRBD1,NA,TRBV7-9,TGTGCCAGCAGCGCAGACAGGGGGGACGGAAAGCTTTTCTTT,CASSADRGDGKLFF
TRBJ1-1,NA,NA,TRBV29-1,TGCAGCGTTAACAGGGAAAACATGAACACTGAAGCTTTCTTT,CSVNRENMNTEAFF
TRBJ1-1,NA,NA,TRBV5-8,TGTGCCAGCAGCTTGCTAGGTCGTAACACTGAAGCTTTCTTT,CASSLLGRNTEAFF
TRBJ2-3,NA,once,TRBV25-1,TGTGCCAGCAGTGAAACCGGGACACTAGGGGATACGCAGTATTTT,CASSETGTLGDTQYF
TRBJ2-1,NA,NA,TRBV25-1,TGTGCCAGCAGCAACCTAGAAGGAGGGGGGGCCCGTGAGCAGTTCTTC,CASSNLEGGGAREQFF
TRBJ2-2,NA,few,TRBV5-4,TGTGCCAGCAGCTTTGGAGGCGTGGGGACGAACACCGGGGAGCTGTTTTTT,CASSFGGVGTNTGELFF
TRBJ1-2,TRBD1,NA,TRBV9,TGTGCCAGCAGCGTAGCAGGGGGCTATAAGGATGGCTACACCTTC,CASSVAGGYKDGYTF
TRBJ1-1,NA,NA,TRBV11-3,TGTGCCAGCACCGAAGGGGGAATGAACACTGAAGCTTTCTTT,CASTEGGMNTEAFF
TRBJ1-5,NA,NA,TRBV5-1,TGCGCCAGCAGCTTGGGGCTGTTTAGCAATCAGCCCCAGCATTTT,CASSLGLFSNQPQHF